This T cell receptor beta chain is from a study of OX40 agonist ivuxolimab in advanced cancers. Notes on the study in general: There were also nonresponders showing low normalized T-cell clonal expansion.

The method was immunoSEQ multiplex PCR; TCRdb's version includes in-frame clones alone and lacks a portion of them. The sample holds about 50,000 clones, around 90% seen once. Sampled blood was obtained at baseline, cycle 4 day 1, and cycle 7 day 1. To note about this clone: Its target is not known.

The CDR3 contains 15 residues. V was cut by 0 bases and J by 6 bases, with 11 bases left in between. The germline CDR1 and CDR2 sequences are SGHDN and FVKESK. This TCR derives from an adult with an advanced solid tumor such as melanoma, head and neck, liver or kidney cancer. Material: CD4+ or CD8+ T cells sorted from blood, obtained in a trial of the OX40 agonist ivuxolimab. J is TRBJ2-2 and V is TRBV14, with TRBD2 as a possible D gene (6 bases). CDR3 in amino acids: CASSQDWPGAGELFF. The CDR3 DNA reads as TGTGCCAGCAGCCAAGATTGGCCGGGGGCCGGGGAGCTGTTTTTT. The full variable domain, with the rest looked up from reference TRBV14 and TRBJ2-2, is EAGVTQFPSHSVIEKGQTVTLRCDPISGHDNLYWYRRVMGKEIKFLLHFVKESKQDESGMPNNRFLAERTGGTYSTLKVQPAELEDSGVYFCASSQDWPGAGELFFGEGSRLTVL.